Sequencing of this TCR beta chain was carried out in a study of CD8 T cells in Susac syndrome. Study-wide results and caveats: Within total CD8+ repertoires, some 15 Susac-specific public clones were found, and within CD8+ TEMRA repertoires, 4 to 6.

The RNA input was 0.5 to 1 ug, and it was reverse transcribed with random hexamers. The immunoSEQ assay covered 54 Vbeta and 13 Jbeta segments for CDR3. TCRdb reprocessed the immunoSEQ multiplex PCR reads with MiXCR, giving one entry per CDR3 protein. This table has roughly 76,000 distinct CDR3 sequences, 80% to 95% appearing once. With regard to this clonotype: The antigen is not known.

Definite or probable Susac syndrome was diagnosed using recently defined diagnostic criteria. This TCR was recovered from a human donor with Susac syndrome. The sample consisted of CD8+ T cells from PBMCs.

The CDR3 reads CASSVGSGGRKETQYF. The CDR3 region has the DNA TGTGCCAGCAGCGTTGGTAGCGGGGGGCGAAAAGAGACCCAGTACTTC. V and J are TRBV25-1 and TRBJ2-5; TRBD2 matches at 10 bases. CDR3 length equals 16 residues. The V segment lost 6 bases and the J segment 3 bases; nucleotides outside the gene matches: 10. CDR1 MGHDK and CDR2 SYGVNS come from the germline V gene.